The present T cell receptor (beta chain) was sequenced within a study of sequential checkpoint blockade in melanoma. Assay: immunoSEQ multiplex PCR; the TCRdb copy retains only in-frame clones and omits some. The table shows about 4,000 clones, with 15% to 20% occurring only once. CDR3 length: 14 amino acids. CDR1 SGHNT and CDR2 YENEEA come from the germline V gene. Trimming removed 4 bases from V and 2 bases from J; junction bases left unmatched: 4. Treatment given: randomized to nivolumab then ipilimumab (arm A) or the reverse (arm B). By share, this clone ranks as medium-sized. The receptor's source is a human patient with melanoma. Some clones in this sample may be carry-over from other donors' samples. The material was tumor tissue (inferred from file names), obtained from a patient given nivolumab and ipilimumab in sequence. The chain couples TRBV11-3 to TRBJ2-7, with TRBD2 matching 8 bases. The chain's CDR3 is CASSSLAGTYEQYF. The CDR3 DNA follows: TGTGCCAGCAGCTCTTTAGCGGGGACCTACGAGCAGTACTTC.